This TCR beta chain stems from a study of spatial heterogeneity in lung cancer (dated by TCRdb to between 2018 and 2020). General notes on the study: Beta-chain transcripts were consistently detected in greater numbers than alpha-chain transcripts, which likely reflected higher beta-chain transcript abundance. In the raw uncorrected reads, each unique combination of TCR and UMI appeared more than ten times on average. In non-small cell lung cancer, the study quantitatively compared TCR alpha and beta repertoires across several tumor regions, matched nontumor lung, and blood. TCR repertoire features were related to nonsynonymous mutation counts determined by whole-exome sequencing of tumor tissue. Both alpha and beta chains were TCR-sequenced in samples taken at surgery, namely 220 tumor regions, 62 to 70 matched nontumor lung samples and 50 to 60 PBMC samples.

V is clipped by 4 bases and J by 4 bases, and the sequence between their germline boundaries is 8 bases long. From cysteine to phenylalanine, the CDR3 is 13 amino acids long. Only CDR3 DNA is held: 39 bases, read in frame from base 1. Based on the germline V gene (reference sequence), the CDR1 and CDR2 sequences are LGHDT and YNNKEL. The research as a whole found: Confirming at a functional level the hypothesis that regional TCRs recognize regional mutations was considered to require additional single-cell paired TCR alpha and beta sequencing. Ubiquitous expanded tumor TCRs were detected in blood more often at tumor resection than at routine follow-up.

Library construction relied on 5' RACE. The sample was run on a NextSeq 500. To allow correction of PCR and sequencing errors, the TCR library protocol tagged every TCR cDNA molecule with a unique molecular identifier. For the original study's pipeline: TCR identification, UMI-based error correction and CDR3 extraction were performed with Decombinator tools. TCRs above a frequency of 2 per 1,000, corresponding to the top 1% of the tumor frequency distribution, were defined as expanded. Renyi diversity was computed with the R vegan package after each repertoire had been subsampled 100 times to 5,000 TCRs. To build CDR3 similarity networks, amino acid triplet string-kernel similarity was used, and CDR3s were connected when their pairwise similarity was above 0.82. The public reads were run again by TCRdb, first through fastp at Q25 and then through MiXCR, and only productive beta chains were kept. Rows are unified per CDR3 protein, each entry keeping the most common DNA and genes. TCRdb's processing, not the authors', yielded these V and J calls. The sample includes more than 80,000 distinct CDR3 sequences, with 9.5% to 15% observed a single time. The top ten clonotypes cover 35% to 45% of the sample.

A word on this clonotype: This clone's antigen is unknown. Per-base qualities were not stored, and no clone one base away is much larger.

The time point label, as the study defines it: sample taken at primary tumor resection. TCR sequencing used whole RNA extracted from tumor and nontumor lung tissue, or from cryopreserved PBMC samples, without cell sorting. The donors were 72 patients from the lung TRACERx cohort who had early-stage, untreated non-small cell lung cancer. A patient was chosen for TCR sequencing only when enough RNA was available from at least two tumor regions. Here the sequenced sample was PBMCs, taken at surgery. The sequence derives from a male donor with early-stage non-small cell lung cancer. The chain was built from TRBV3-1 and TRBJ1-5, with no confidently assigned D gene. Here is the DNA: TGTGCCAGCAGCCTTCAGACTAATCAGCCCCAGCATTTT. This translates into CASSLQTNQPQHF.